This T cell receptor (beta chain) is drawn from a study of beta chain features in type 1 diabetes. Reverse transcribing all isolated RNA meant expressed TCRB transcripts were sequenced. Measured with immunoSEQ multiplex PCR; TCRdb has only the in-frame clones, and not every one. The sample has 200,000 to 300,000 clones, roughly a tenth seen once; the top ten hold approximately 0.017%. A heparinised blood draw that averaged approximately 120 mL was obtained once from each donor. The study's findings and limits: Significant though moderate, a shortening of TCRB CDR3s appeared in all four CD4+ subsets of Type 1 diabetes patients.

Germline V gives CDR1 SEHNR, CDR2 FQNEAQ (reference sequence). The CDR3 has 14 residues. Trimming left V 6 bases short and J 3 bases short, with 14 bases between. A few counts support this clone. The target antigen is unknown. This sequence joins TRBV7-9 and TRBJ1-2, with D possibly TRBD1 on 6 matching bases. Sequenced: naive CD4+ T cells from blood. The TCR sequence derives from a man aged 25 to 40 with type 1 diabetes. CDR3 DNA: TGTGCCAGCAGGAGGGGACCAGGGGACTATGGCTACACCTTC. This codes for CASRRGPGDYGYTF.